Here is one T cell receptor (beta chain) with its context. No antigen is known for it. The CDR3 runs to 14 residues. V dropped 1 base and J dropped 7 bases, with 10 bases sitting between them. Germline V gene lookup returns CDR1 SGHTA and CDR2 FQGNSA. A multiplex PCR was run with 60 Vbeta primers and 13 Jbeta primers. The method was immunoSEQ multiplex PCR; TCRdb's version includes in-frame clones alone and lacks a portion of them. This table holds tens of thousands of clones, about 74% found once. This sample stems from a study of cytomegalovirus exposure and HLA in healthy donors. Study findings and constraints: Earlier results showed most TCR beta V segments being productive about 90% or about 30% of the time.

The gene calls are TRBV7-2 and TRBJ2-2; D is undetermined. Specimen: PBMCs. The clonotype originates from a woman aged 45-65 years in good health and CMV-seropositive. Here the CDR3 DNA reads TGTGCCAGCAGCTTAGACATCCAGGTCGGGGAGCTGTTTTTT. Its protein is CASSLDIQVGELFF.